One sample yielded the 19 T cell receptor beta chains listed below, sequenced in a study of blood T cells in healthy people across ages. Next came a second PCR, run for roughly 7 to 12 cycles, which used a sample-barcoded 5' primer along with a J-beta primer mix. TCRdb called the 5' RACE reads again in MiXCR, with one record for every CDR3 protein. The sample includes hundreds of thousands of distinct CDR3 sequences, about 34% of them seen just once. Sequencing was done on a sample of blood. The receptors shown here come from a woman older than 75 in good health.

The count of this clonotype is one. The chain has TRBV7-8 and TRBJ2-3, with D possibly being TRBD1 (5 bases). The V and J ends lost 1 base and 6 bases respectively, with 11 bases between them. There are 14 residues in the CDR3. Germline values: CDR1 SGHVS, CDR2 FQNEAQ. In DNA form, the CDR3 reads TGTGCCAGCAGCTTAGGGCAGGGATTTGATACGCAGTATTTT. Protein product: CASSLGQGFDTQYF.

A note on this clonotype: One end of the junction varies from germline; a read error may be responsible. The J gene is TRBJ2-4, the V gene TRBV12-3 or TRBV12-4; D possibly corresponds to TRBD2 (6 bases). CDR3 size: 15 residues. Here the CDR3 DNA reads TGTGCCAACAGTTCGGGGACTCTTGCCAAAAACATTCAGTACTTC. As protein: CANSSGTLAKNIQYF.

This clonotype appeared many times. CDR3 nucleotide sequence: TGCAGTGCCCCCCCGGCCTCCTCCTACGAGCAGTACTTC. Encoded protein: CSAPPASSYEQYF. This chain uses TRBV20-1 with TRBJ2-7; D is unresolved. Germline loops: CDR1 DFQATT, CDR2 SNEGSKA (reference sequence). The CDR3 is made up of 13 amino acids. V lost 6 bases and J lost 0, with 12 bases in between.

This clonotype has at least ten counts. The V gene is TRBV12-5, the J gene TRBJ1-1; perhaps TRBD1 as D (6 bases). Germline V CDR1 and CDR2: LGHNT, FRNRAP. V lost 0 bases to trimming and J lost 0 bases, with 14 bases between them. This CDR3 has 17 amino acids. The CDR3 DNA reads TGTGCTAGTGGTTTGGTACATACAGGGAGATTGAACACTGAAGCTTTCTTT. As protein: CASGLVHTGRLNTEAFF. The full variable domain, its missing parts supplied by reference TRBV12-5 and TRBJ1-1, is DARVTQTPRHKVTEMGQEVTMRCQPILGHNTVFWYRQTMMQGLELLAYFRNRAPLDDSGMPKDRFSAEMPDATLATLKIQPSEPRDSAVYFCASGLVHTGRLNTEAFFGQGTRLTVV.

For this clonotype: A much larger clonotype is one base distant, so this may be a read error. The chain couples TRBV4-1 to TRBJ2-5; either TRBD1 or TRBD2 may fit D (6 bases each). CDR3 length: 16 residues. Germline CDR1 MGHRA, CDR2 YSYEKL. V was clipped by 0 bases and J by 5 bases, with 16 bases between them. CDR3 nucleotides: TGCGCCAGCAGCCAAGATTGCGGGCGGAGGGGGGAGACCCAGTACTTC. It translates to CASSQDCGRRGETQYF.

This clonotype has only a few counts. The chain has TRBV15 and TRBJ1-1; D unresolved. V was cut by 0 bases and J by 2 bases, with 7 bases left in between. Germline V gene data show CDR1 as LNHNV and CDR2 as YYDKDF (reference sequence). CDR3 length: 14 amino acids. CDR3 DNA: TGTGCCACCAGCAGAGAAGGAACTAACACTGAAGCTTTCTTT. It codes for CATSREGTNTEAFF. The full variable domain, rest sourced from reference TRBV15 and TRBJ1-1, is DAMVIQNPRYQVTQFGKPVTLSCSQTLNHNVMYWYQQKSSQAPKLLFHYYDKDFNNEADTPDNFQSRRPNTSFCFLDIRSPGLGDTAMYLCATSREGTNTEAFFGQGTRLTVV.

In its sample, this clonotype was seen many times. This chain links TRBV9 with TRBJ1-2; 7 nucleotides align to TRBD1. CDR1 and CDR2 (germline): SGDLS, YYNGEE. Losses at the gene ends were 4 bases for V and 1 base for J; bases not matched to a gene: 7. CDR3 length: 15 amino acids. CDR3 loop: CASSPGQASNYGYTF. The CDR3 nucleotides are TGTGCCAGCAGCCCAGGACAGGCTAGTAACTATGGCTACACCTTC.

CDR3 loop: CASSLVGSGGTQYF. CDR3 coding DNA: TGTGCCAGCAGCTTAGTGGGGTCTGGAGGGACCCAGTACTTC. This sequence joins TRBV7-2 and TRBJ2-5; D may be TRBD2 (5 bases). The length of the CDR3 is 14 residues. V was shortened by 1 base and J by 7 bases, with 13 bases between the two germline ends. CDR1 is SGHTA and CDR2 is FQGNSA in the germline V gene. Complete variable domain (other parts from reference TRBV7-2 and TRBJ2-5): GAGVSQSPSNKVTEKGKDVELRCDPISGHTALYWYRQSLGQGLEFLIYFQGNSAPDKSGLPSDRFSAERTGGSVSTLTIQRTQQEDSAVYLCASSLVGSGGTQYFGPGTRLLVL.

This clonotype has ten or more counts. The CDR3: CATSDYIGDGYNEQFF. The CDR3 DNA reads as TGTGCCACCAGTGATTATATAGGAGACGGCTACAATGAGCAGTTCTTC. V is TRBV24-1 and J is TRBJ2-1, with D unclear. This CDR3 spans 16 amino acids. V was cut by 2 bases and J by 3 bases, with 13 bases left in between. CDR1 and CDR2 (germline): KGHDR, SFDVKD.

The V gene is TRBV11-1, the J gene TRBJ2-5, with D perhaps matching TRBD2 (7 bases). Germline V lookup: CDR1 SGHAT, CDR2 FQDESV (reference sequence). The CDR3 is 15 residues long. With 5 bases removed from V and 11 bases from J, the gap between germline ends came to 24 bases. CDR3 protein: CASSPRGLRYNEQYF. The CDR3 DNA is TGTGCCAGCAGCCCCAGGGGACTACGCTACAATGAGCAGTACTTC.

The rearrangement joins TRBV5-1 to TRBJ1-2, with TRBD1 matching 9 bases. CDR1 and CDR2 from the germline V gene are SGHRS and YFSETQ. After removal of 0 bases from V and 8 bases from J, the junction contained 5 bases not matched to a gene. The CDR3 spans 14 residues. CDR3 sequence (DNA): TGCGCCAGCAGCTTGGACGGACAGGGGTCCGGCTACACCTTC. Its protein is CASSLDGQGSGYTF. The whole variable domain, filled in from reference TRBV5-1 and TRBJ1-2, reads KAGVTQTPRYLIKTRGQQVTLSCSPISGHRSVSWYQQTPGQGLQFLFEYFSETQRNKGNFPGRFSGRQFSNSRSEMNVSTLELGDSALYLCASSLDGQGSGYTFGSGTRLTVV.

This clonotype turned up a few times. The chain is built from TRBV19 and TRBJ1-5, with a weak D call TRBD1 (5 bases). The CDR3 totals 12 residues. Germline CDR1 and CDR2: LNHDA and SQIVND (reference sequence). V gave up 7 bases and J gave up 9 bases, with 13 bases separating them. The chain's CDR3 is CASTDSLAPQHF. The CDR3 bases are TGTGCCAGTACCGACAGCCTGGCGCCCCAGCATTTT.

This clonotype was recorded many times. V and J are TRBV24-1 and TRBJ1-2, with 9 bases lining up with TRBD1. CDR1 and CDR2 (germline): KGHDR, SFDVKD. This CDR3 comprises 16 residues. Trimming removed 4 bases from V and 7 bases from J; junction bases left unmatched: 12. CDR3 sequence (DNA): TGTGCCACCAGTGACGCGACCACAGGGGGCCAAGGTGGCTACACCTTC. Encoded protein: CATSDATTGGQGGYTF.

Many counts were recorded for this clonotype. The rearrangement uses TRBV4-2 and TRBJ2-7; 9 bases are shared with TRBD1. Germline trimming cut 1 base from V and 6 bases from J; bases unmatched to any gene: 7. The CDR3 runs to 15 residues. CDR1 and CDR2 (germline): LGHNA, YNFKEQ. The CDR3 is CASSQAGQGTSEQYF. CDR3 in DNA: TGTGCCAGCAGCCAAGCAGGACAGGGGACGAGCGAGCAGTACTTC.

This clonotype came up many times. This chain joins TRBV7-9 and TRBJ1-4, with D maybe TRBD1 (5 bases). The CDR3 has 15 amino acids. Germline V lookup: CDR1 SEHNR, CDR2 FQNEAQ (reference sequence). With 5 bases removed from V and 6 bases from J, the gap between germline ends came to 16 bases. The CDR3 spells CASSPRGGGYEKLFF. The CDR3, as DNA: TGTGCCAGCAGCCCGCGCGGGGGTGGGTATGAAAAACTGTTTTTT.

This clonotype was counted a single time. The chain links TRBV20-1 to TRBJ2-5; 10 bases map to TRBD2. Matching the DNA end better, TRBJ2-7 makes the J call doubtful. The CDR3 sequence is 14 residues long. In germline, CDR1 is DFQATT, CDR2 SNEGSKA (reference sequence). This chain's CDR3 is CSARGGTSDYEQYF. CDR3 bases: TGCAGTGCTAGGGGGGGGACTAGCGACTACGAGCAGTACTTC.

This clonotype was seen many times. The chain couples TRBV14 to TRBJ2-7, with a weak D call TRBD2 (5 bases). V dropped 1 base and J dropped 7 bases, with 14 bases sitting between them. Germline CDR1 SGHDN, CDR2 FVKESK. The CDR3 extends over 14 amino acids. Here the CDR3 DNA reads TGTGCCAGCAGCCAAGTGGGCTGGCCGGGGGAGCAGTACTTC. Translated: CASSQVGWPGEQYF.

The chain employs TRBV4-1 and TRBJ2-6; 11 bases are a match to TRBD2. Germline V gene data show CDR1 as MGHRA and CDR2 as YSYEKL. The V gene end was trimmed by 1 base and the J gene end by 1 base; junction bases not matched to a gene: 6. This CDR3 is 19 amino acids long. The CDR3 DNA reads TGCGCCAGCAGCCAAGTGGGACTAGCGGATTTGTCTGGGGCCAACGTCCTGACTTTC. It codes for CASSQVGLADLSGANVLTF.

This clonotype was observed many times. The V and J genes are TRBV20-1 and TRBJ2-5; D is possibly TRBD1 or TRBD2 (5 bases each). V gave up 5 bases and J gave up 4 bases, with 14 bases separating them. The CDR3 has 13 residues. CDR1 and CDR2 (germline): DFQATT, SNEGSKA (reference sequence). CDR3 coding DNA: TGCAGTGCTGGGGATCGGGGCGGAGAGACCCAGTACTTC. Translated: CSAGDRGGETQYF.